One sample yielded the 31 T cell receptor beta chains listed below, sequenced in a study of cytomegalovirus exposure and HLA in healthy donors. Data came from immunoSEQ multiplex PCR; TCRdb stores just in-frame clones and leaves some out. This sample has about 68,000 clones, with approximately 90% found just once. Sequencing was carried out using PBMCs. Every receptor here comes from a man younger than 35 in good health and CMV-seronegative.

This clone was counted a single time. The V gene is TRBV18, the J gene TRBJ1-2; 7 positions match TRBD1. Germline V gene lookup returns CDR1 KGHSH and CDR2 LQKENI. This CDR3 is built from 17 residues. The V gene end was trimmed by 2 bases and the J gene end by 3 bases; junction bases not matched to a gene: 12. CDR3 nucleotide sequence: TGTGCCAGCTCACCATTTGAAGAGGGGGCCGGGGACTATGGCTACACCTTC. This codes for CASSPFEEGAGDYGYTF. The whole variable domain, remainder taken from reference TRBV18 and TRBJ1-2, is NAGVMQNPRHLVRRRGQEARLRCSPMKGHSHVYWYRQLPEEGLKFMVYLQKENIIDESGMPKERFSAEFPKEGPSILRIQQVVRGDSAAYFCASSPFEEGAGDYGYTFGSGTRLTVV.

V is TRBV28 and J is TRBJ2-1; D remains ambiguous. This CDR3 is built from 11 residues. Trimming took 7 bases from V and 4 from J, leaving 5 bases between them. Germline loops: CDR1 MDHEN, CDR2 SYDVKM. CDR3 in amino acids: CASKAYNEQFF. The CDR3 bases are TGTGCCAGCAAAGCTTACAATGAGCAGTTCTTC.

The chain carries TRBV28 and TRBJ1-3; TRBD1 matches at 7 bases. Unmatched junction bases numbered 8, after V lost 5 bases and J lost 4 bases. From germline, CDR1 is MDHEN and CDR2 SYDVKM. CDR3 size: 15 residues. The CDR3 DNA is TGTGCCAGCAGTCACGACAGGGAAGGCGGAAACACCATATATTTT. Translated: CASSHDREGGNTIYF. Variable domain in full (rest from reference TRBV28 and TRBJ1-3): DVKVTQSSRYLVKRTGEKVFLECVQDMDHENMFWYRQDPGLGLRLIYFSYDVKMKEKGDIPEGYSVSREKKERFSLILESASTNQTSMYLCASSHDREGGNTIYFGEGSWLTVV.

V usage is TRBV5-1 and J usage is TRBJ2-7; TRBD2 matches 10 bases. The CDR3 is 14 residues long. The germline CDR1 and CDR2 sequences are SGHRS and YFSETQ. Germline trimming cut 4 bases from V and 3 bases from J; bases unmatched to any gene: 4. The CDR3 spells CASSRTSGSYEQYF. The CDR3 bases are TGCGCCAGCAGCCGGACTAGCGGCAGCTACGAGCAGTACTTC.

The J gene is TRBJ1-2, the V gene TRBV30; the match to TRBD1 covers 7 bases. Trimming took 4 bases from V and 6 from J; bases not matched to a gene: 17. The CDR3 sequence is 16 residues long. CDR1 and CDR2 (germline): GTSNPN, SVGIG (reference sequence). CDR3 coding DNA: TGTGCCTGGAACGGACAGGAAGGGTCTTTTAGTGATGGCTACACCTTC. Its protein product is CAWNGQEGSFSDGYTF.

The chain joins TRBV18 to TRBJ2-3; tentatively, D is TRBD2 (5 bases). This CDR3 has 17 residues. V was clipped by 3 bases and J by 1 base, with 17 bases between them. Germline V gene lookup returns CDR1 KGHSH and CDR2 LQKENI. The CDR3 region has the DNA TGTGCCAGCTCACCCCTAAGAGGGAGTAAAGGCACAGATACGCAGTATTTT. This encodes CASSPLRGSKGTDTQYF.

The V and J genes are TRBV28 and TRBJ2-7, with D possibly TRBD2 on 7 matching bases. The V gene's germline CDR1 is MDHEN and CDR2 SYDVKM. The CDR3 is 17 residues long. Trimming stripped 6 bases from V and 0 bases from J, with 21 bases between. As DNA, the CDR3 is TGTGCCAGCAGCACCCCGATGGGGGGGGCGAGCTCCTACGAGCAGTACTTC. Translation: CASSTPMGGASSYEQYF. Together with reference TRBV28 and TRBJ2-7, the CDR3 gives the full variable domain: DVKVTQSSRYLVKRTGEKVFLECVQDMDHENMFWYRQDPGLGLRLIYFSYDVKMKEKGDIPEGYSVSREKKERFSLILESASTNQTSMYLCASSTPMGGASSYEQYFGPGTRLTVT.

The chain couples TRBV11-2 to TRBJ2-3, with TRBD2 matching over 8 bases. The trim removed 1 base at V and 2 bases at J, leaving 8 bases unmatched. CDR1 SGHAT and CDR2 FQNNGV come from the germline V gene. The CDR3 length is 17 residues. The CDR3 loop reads CASSLGGRGGVTDTQYF. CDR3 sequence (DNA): TGTGCCAGCAGCTTAGGGGGCCGGGGGGGTGTCACAGATACGCAGTATTTT.

CDR3 coding DNA: TGTGCCAGCAGCTGGACTACAGGGGAATACAATGAGCAGTTCTTC. Its protein product is CASSWTTGEYNEQFF. This chain links TRBV7-6 with TRBJ2-1; D might be TRBD1 (7 bases). The CDR3 runs to 15 residues. Germline-derived CDR1 and CDR2 are SGHVS and FNYEAQ. V shed 4 bases and J shed 4 bases, with 14 bases lying between them. Based on the CDR3 plus reference TRBV7-6 and TRBJ2-1, the full variable domain is GAGVSQSPRYKVTKRGQDVALRCDPISGHVSLYWYRQALGQGPEFLTYFNYEAQQDKSGLPNDRFSAERPEGSISTLTIQRTEQRDSAMYRCASSWTTGEYNEQFFGPGTRLTVL.

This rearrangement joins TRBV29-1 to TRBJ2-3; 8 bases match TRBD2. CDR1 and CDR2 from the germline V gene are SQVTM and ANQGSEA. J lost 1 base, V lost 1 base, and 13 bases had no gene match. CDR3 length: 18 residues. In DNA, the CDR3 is TGCAGCGTTGAAGGGATGGGGGCTGTGCGGGAGGGCACAGATACGCAGTATTTT. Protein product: CSVEGMGAVREGTDTQYF.

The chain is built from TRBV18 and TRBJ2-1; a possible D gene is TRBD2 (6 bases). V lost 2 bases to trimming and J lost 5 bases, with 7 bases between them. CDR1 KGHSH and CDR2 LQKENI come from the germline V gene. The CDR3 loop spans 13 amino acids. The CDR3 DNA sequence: TGTGCCAGCTCACCAGGAGGGAACAATGAGCAGTTCTTC. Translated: CASSPGGNNEQFF. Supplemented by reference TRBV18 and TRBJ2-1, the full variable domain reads NAGVMQNPRHLVRRRGQEARLRCSPMKGHSHVYWYRQLPEEGLKFMVYLQKENIIDESGMPKERFSAEFPKEGPSILRIQQVVRGDSAAYFCASSPGGNNEQFFGPGTRLTVL.

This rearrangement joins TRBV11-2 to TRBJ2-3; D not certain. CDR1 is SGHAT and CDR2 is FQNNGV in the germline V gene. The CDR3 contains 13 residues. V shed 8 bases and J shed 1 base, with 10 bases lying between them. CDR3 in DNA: TGTGCCAGCTCAAAGAGCGGCACAGATACGCAGTATTTT. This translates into CASSKSGTDTQYF.

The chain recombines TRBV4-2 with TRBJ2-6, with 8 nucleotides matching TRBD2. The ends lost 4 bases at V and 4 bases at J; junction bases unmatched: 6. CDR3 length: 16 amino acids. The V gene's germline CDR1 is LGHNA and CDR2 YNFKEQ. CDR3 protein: CASSPDSGTGANVLTF. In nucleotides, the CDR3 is TGTGCCAGCAGCCCCGATAGCGGGACCGGGGCCAACGTCCTGACTTTC.

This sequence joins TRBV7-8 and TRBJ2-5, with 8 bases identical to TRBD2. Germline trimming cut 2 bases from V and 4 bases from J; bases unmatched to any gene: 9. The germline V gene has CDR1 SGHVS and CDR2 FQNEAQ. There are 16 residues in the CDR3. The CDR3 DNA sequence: TGTGCCAGCAGCTTAAGGTGGCTAGCGGGCGGAGAGACCCAGTACTTC. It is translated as CASSLRWLAGGETQYF.

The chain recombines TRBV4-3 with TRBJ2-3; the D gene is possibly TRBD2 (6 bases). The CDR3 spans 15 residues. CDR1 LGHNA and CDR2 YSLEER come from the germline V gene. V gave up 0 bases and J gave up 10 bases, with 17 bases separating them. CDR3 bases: TGCGCCAGCAGCCAAGAAGGCCGGGGGACGGATCCGCAGTATTTT. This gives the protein CASSQEGRGTDPQYF.

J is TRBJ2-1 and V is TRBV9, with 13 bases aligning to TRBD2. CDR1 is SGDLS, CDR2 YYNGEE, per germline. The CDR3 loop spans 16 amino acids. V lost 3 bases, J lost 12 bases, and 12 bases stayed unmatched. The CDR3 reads CASSATGTSGAQGQFF. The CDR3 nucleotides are TGTGCCAGCAGCGCGACCGGGACTAGCGGGGCCCAGGGGCAGTTCTTC.

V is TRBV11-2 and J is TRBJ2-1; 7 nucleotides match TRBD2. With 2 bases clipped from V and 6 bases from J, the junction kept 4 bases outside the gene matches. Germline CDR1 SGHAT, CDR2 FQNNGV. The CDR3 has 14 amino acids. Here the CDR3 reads CASSLRLAVNEQFF. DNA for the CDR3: TGTGCCAGCAGCTTAAGACTAGCTGTCAATGAGCAGTTCTTC.

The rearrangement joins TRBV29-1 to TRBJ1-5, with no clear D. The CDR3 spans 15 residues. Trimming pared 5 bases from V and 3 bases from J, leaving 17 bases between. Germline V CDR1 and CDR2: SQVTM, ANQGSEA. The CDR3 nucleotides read TGCAGCGTTCCTACCCCCCGCCTGCTCAATCAGCCCCAGCATTTT. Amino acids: CSVPTPRLLNQPQHF.

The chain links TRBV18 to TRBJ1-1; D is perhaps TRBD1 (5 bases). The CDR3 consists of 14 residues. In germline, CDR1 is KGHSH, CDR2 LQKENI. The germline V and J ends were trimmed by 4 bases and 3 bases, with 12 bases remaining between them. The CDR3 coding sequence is TGTGCCAGCTCACTGACAGAATCCTACACTGAAGCTTTCTTT. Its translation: CASSLTESYTEAFF.

CDR3 DNA: TGTGCCAGCAGCGTAGTGACAGGCCCACCCGGGGAGCTGTTTTTT. It specifies CASSVVTGPPGELFF. The chain joins TRBV9 to TRBJ2-2, with D perhaps matching TRBD1 (6 bases). V was shortened by 0 bases and J by 6 bases, with 12 bases between the two germline ends. CDR3 length equals 15 residues. Germline V gene sequence: CDR1 SGDLS, CDR2 YYNGEE.

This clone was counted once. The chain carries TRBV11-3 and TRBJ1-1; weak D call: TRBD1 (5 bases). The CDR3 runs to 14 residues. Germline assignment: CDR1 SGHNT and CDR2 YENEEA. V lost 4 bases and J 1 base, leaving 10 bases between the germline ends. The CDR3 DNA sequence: TGTGCCAGCAGCTGGGGGGGTCGGAACACTGAAGCTTTCTTT. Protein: CASSWGGRNTEAFF.

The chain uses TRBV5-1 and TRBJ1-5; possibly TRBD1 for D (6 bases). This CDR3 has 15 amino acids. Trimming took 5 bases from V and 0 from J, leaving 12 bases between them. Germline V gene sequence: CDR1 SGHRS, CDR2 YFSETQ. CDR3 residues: CASSPTGNSNQPQHF. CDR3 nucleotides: TGCGCCAGCAGTCCAACAGGGAATAGCAATCAGCCCCAGCATTTT.

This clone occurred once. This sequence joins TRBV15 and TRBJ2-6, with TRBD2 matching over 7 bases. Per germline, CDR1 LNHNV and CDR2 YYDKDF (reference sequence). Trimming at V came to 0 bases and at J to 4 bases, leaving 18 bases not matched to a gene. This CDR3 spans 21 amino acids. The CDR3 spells CATSRDLAIRRLAYGANVLTF. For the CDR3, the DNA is TGTGCCACCAGCAGAGATCTCGCTATCCGGAGACTAGCTTACGGGGCCAACGTCCTGACTTTC.

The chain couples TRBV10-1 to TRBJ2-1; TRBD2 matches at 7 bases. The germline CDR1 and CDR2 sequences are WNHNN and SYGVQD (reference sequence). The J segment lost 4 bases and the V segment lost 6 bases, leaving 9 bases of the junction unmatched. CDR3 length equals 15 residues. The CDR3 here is CASSSSGRSYNEQFF. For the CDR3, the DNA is TGCGCCAGCAGCAGTAGCGGGCGGTCTTACAATGAGCAGTTCTTC.

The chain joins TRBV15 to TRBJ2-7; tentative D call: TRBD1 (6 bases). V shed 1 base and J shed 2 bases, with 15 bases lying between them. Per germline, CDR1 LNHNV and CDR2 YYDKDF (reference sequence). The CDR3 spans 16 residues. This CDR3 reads CATSRGWGRQTYEQYF. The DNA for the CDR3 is TGTGCCACCAGCAGAGGATGGGGGCGGCAAACCTACGAGCAGTACTTC.

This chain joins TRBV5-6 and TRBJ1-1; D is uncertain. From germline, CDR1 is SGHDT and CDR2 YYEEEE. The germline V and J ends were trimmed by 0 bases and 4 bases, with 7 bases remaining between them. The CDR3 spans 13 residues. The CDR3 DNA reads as TGTGCCAGCAGCTTGGGGGCGCTCACTGAAGCTTTCTTT. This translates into CASSLGALTEAFF.

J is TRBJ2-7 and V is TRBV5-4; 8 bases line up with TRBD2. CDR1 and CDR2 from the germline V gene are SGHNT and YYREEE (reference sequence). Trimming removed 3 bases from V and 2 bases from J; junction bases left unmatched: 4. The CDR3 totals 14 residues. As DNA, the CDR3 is TGTGCCAGCAGCTCGGGACTAGATACCTACGAGCAGTACTTC. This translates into CASSSGLDTYEQYF.

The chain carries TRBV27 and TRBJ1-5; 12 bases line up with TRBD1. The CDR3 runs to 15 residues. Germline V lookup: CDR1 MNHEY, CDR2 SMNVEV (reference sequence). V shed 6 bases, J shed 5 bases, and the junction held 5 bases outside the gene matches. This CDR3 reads CASRTGQGAHQPQHF. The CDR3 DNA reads TGTGCCAGCAGAACGGGACAGGGGGCCCATCAGCCCCAGCATTTT.

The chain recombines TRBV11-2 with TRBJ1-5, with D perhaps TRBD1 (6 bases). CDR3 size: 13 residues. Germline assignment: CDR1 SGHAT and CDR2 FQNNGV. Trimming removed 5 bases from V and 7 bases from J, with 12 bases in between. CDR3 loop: CASSLDSKQPQHF. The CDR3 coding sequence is TGTGCCAGCAGCCTGGACAGTAAGCAGCCCCAGCATTTT.

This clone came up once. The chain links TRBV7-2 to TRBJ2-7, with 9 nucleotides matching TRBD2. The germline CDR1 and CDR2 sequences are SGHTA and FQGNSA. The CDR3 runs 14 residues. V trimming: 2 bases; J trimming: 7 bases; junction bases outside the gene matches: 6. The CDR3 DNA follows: TGTGCCAGCAGCTTAATGGGGCTAGCGGGAGAGCAGTACTTC. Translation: CASSLMGLAGEQYF. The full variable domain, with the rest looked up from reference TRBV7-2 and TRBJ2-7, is GAGVSQSPSNKVTEKGKDVELRCDPISGHTALYWYRQSLGQGLEFLIYFQGNSAPDKSGLPSDRFSAERTGGSVSTLTIQRTQQEDSAVYLCASSLMGLAGEQYFGPGTRLTVT.

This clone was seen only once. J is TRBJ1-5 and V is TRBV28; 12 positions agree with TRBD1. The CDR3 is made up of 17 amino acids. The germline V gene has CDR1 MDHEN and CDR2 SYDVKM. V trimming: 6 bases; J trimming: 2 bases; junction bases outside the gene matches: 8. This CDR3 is CASRPSGTGGGNQPQHF. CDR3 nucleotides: TGTGCCAGCAGGCCATCCGGGACAGGGGGCGGCAATCAGCCCCAGCATTTT. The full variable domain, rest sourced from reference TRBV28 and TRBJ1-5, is DVKVTQSSRYLVKRTGEKVFLECVQDMDHENMFWYRQDPGLGLRLIYFSYDVKMKEKGDIPEGYSVSREKKERFSLILESASTNQTSMYLCASRPSGTGGGNQPQHFGDGTRLSIL.